The 6 T cell receptor beta chains below were found in one sample sequenced in a study of control samples from healthy donors and cancer patients. Produced via immunoSEQ multiplex PCR; TCRdb's table is partial and in-frame only. In the table there are about 110,000 clones, 75% to 90% of which are singletons. Source material: blood. The source is a woman aged 45-65 years in good health.

V and J are TRBV20-1 and TRBJ1-1; D ambiguous. CDR1 and CDR2 (germline): DFQATT, SNEGSKA (reference sequence). CDR3 length equals 11 residues. The V and J ends lost 0 bases and 6 bases respectively, with 5 bases between them. CDR3: CSARDLSEAFF. CDR3 DNA sequence: TGCAGTGCTAGAGATCTGTCTGAAGCTTTCTTT.

The rearrangement uses TRBV5-8 and TRBJ2-3; no firm D call. From germline, CDR1 is SGHTS and CDR2 YDEGEE. The CDR3 is made up of 13 amino acids. Trimming removed 0 bases at V and 5 bases at J, with 7 bases between. CDR3 sequence (DNA): TGTGCCAGCAGCTTGGGGCTTGGAGATACGCAGTATTTT. The encoded protein is CASSLGLGDTQYF. The entire variable domain, with the rest obtained from reference TRBV5-8 and TRBJ2-3, is as follows: EAGVTQSPTHLIKTRGQQATLRCSPISGHTSVYWYQQALGLGLQFLLWYDEGEERNRGNFPPRFSGRQFPNYSSELNVNALELEDSALYLCASSLGLGDTQYFGPGTRLTVL.

The gene calls are TRBV7-9 and TRBJ1-1; D is undetermined. The germline CDR1 and CDR2 sequences are SEHNR and FQNEAQ (reference sequence). CDR3 length: 13 residues. With 6 bases removed from V and 1 base from J, the gap between germline ends came to 9 bases. Here the CDR3 reads CASSLTPNTEAFF. In DNA, the CDR3 is TGTGCCAGCAGTCTCACACCGAACACTGAAGCTTTCTTT. Combining the CDR3 with reference TRBV7-9 and TRBJ1-1 gives the whole variable domain DTGVSQNPRHKITKRGQNVTFRCDPISEHNRLYWYRQTLGQGPEFLTYFQNEAQLEKSRLLSDRFSAERPKGSFSTLEIQRTEQGDSAMYLCASSLTPNTEAFFGQGTRLTVV.

This clone was counted only a few times. The V call is TRBV6-5, the J call TRBJ1-4, with TRBD1 matching 8 bases. The V gene's germline CDR1 is MNHEY and CDR2 SVGAGI. The CDR3 spans 15 residues. The ends lost 4 bases at V and 3 bases at J; junction bases unmatched: 4. CDR3 sequence (DNA): TGTGCCAGCAGTTTATCAGGGGGCGCTAATGAAAAACTGTTTTTT. This translates into CASSLSGGANEKLFF.

The chain uses TRBV4-2 and TRBJ1-6; D ambiguous. The CDR3 has 14 amino acids. Germline V gene sequence: CDR1 LGHNA, CDR2 YNFKEQ. V shed 2 bases and J shed 7 bases, with 9 bases lying between them. CDR3 sequence reads: CASSQISENSPLHF. The CDR3 region has the DNA TGTGCCAGCAGCCAAATTAGTGAGAATTCACCCCTCCACTTT.

This clone was counted ten times or more. The rearrangement uses TRBV12-3 or TRBV12-4 and TRBJ2-2; 9 bases fit TRBD1. V was pared by 6 bases and J by 6 bases, with 2 bases of the junction left unmatched. This CDR3 region has 13 residues. This chain's CDR3 is CASRTGGPGELFF. CDR3 coding DNA: TGTGCCAGCAGAACAGGGGGCCCCGGGGAGCTGTTTTTT.